The 2 T cell receptor beta chains below were found in one sample sequenced in a study of post-analysis software for immune sequencing data. Study findings and constraints: There were four or five TRBV segments more frequent in patients than controls, and TRBV5-6, TRBV5-1 and TRBV20-1 were among them.

The antigens these receptors bind are not known. The authors incorporated unique molecular identifiers into the TCR beta cDNA libraries. Via MiXCR, TCRdb re-called the PCR reads, giving one row per CDR3 protein. Of 400,000 to 500,000 distinct CDR3 sequences listed, about 40% are singletons. The specimen sequenced was blood. These receptors originate from a girl aged 2 to 10 with multiple sclerosis.

In this sample, this clonotype turned up a few times. CDR3 protein: CASTWGGDREQYF. The CDR3 DNA sequence: TGTGCCAGCACCTGGGGGGGAGATAGGGAGCAGTACTTC. This chain uses TRBV12-3 or TRBV12-4 with TRBJ2-5, with TRBD2 matching 7 bases. With 7 bases clipped from V and 11 bases from J, the junction kept 13 bases outside the gene matches. The length of the CDR3 is 13 residues.

This chain joins TRBV9 and TRBJ2-5; D gene uncertain. This CDR3 comprises 14 residues. With 1 base removed from V and 5 bases from J, the gap between germline ends came to 12 bases. The V gene's germline CDR1 is SGDLS and CDR2 YYNGEE. The CDR3: CASSVLPAGETQYF. CDR3 bases: TGTGCCAGCAGCGTACTCCCGGCTGGGGAGACCCAGTACTTC.